This T cell receptor (beta chain) was sequenced for a study of pediatric ulcerative colitis. Germline CDR1 is SEHNR and CDR2 is FQNEAQ (reference sequence). The CDR3 is 13 amino acids. Germline trimming cut 3 bases from V and 8 bases from J; bases unmatched to any gene: 6. Using immunoSEQ multiplex PCR, the repertoire was profiled, and TCRdb retains in-frame clones only, with some absent. The sample consists of about 36,000 clones, 75% to 90% of them appearing once. This receptor was taken from a girl aged 10-17 years with moderate ulcerative colitis. The source material was blood. The chain links TRBV7-9 to TRBJ1-2, with 7 positions matching TRBD1. The CDR3 protein is CASSFGTAGGYTF. The CDR3 DNA is TGTGCCAGCAGCTTCGGGACAGCTGGAGGCTACACCTTC.